Shown below are 24 T cell receptor beta chains from a single sample sequenced in a study of molecular identifiers for immune sequencing clone quantification. TCRdb re-derived calls from the PCR reads in MiXCR, one entry per CDR3 protein. This sample has more than 300,000 distinct CDR3 sequences, with 20% to 25% found just once. The sequenced sample was naive CD8+ T cells from blood, with Jurkat cell RNA spiked in. Subset in this sample: FACS-sorted CD8+CD4-CCR7+CD45RA+ naive T cells. The source is a human donor in good health. Some libraries in this study had Jurkat cell RNA spiked in.

This clonotype occurred many times. This chain joins TRBV7-2 and TRBJ2-1; D unclear. V lost 1 base, J lost 3 bases, and 7 bases lay in between. CDR3 length equals 14 residues. Germline lookup yields CDR1 SGHTA and CDR2 FQGNSA. The CDR3 DNA sequence: TGTGCCAGCAGCTTAGTATCTGACTACAATGAGCAGTTCTTC. This gives the protein CASSLVSDYNEQFF.

A note on this clonotype: A much larger clonotype is one base distant, so this may be a read error. This chain joins TRBV30 and TRBJ2-7, with D unresolved. This CDR3 comprises 14 residues. Germline values: CDR1 GTSNPN, CDR2 SVGIG (reference sequence). CDR3 region: CAWSQPTESYERYF. The CDR3 DNA reads as TGTGCCTGGAGTCAACCCACCGAGTCCTACGAGCGGTACTTC.

Remarks on this clonotype: No conserved phenylalanine or tryptophan ends this CDR3, so it is likely a read error. This chain connects TRBV13 to TRBJ2-3, with D maybe TRBD1 (6 bases). The V end lost 0 bases, the J end lost 2 bases, and 9 bases lay between the germline ends. The CDR3 loop spans 15 amino acids. Germline CDR1 and CDR2: PRHDT and FYEKMQ (reference sequence). The CDR3 loop reads CASSLGRGPTDTQYL. As DNA, the CDR3 is TGTGCCAGCAGCTTAGGCAGGGGCCCCACAGATACGCAGTATCTT.

In this sample, this clonotype turned up many times. The CDR3 loop is CASSLTTDFYKQTEAFF. The CDR3 nucleotides are TGCGCCAGCAGCTTGACGACAGACTTCTACAAACAGACTGAAGCTTTCTTT. The chain is built from TRBV5-1 and TRBJ1-1, with TRBD1 as a possible D gene (5 bases). The V end was cut by 1 base, the J end by 5 bases, with 21 bases between. The CDR3 extends over 17 amino acids. Germline V gene data show CDR1 as SGHRS and CDR2 as YFSETQ.

The table lists this clonotype with a few counts. V gene TRBV10-3 combines with J gene TRBJ2-5; no definite D call. The CDR3 sequence is 13 residues long. Trimming left V 1 base short and J 5 bases short, with 8 bases between. Germline V lookup: CDR1 ENHRY, CDR2 SYGVKD. DNA of the CDR3: TGTGCCATCAGTGAGTTCAAATTCGAGACCCAGTACTTC. Protein: CAISEFKFETQYF.

This clonotype was seen ten or more times. V usage is TRBV5-4 and J usage is TRBJ2-3; 8 nucleotides agree with TRBD1. The V gene end was trimmed by 1 base and the J gene end by 5 bases; junction bases not matched to a gene: 15. Germline V lookup: CDR1 SGHNT, CDR2 YYREEE (reference sequence). The CDR3 extends over 18 amino acids. This chain's CDR3 is CASSLPDRGLLGRDTQYF. DNA of the CDR3: TGTGCCAGCAGCTTGCCTGACAGGGGACTCCTGGGTAGAGATACGCAGTATTTT. Filled out from reference TRBV5-4 and TRBJ2-3, the complete variable domain reads ETGVTQSPTHLIKTRGQQVTLRCSSQSGHNTVSWYQQALGQGPQFIFQYYREEENGRGNFPPRFSGLQFPNYSSELNVNALELDDSALYLCASSLPDRGLLGRDTQYFGPGTRLTVL.

This clonotype was seen at least ten times. The rearrangement joins TRBV7-9 to TRBJ2-7, with 10 nucleotides matching TRBD1. This CDR3 region has 14 residues. Germline CDR1 SEHNR, CDR2 FQNEAQ (reference sequence). V shed 5 bases and J 5 bases; nucleotides not matched to a gene: 6. In DNA form, the CDR3 reads TGTGCCAGCAGCCCGGGACAGGGGTGGGACGAGCAGTACTTC. Protein product: CASSPGQGWDEQYF.

This clonotype was recorded at least ten times. The chain recombines TRBV12-3 or TRBV12-4 with TRBJ2-4; D remains unclear. The CDR3 loop spans 15 amino acids. V gave up 2 bases and J gave up 0 bases, with 8 bases separating them. As DNA, the CDR3 is TGTGCCAGCAGTTTACCCGAAATAGCCAAAAACATTCAGTACTTC. Translating gives CASSLPEIAKNIQYF.

The chain combines TRBV20-1 with TRBJ2-7; TRBD2 matches 9 bases. Germline CDR1 reads DFQATT; CDR2 reads SNEGSKA (reference sequence). This CDR3 spans 13 amino acids. The V gene end was trimmed by 5 bases and the J gene end by 2 bases; junction bases not matched to a gene: 4. As DNA, the CDR3 is TGCAGTGCTCCGCGGGAGGGAGCCTACGAGCAGTACTTC. It codes for CSAPREGAYEQYF.

In this sample, this clonotype turned up a few times. The chain joins TRBV23-1 to TRBJ2-5; TRBD1 might be the D (5 bases). TRBV23-1 belongs to the ORF category, with a function that is uncertain. The CDR3 totals 15 residues. The V end was cut by 0 bases, the J end by 1 base, with 9 bases between. This CDR3 is CASSQSRQGQETQYF. The CDR3 bases are TGCGCCAGCAGTCAATCCAGGCAGGGCCAAGAGACCCAGTACTTC.

The table lists this clonotype with a few counts. The chain uses TRBV6-4 and TRBJ1-1, with D possibly being TRBD1 (6 bases). Trimming removed 6 bases at V and 9 bases at J, with 11 bases between. The CDR3 is made up of 11 amino acids. Looked up from germline, CDR1 is MRHNA and CDR2 is SNTAGT. CDR3 in amino acids: CASSSGTKAFF. CDR3 coding DNA: TGTGCCAGCAGCTCCGGGACAAAAGCTTTCTTT.

In the case of this clonotype: Being one base from a much bigger clone, this may be a read error. The chain recombines TRBV7-9 with TRBJ1-1; D call uncertain. Germline CDR1 SEHNR, CDR2 FQNEAQ (reference sequence). CDR3 length: 12 amino acids. The CDR3 coding sequence is TGTGCCAGCAGCTGGATGAACACTGGAGCTTTCTTT. This encodes CASSWMNTGAFF.

Comments on this clonotype: One base away lies a much larger clone, so this may be a sequencing read error. J is TRBJ2-7 and V is TRBV4-1; 8 nucleotides agree with TRBD2. CDR1 MGHRA and CDR2 YSYEKL come from the germline V gene. The CDR3 is 14 amino acids. CDR3 protein: CASSHTGTRDERYF. In nucleotides, the CDR3 is TGCGCCAGCAGCCATACCGGGACTAGAGACGAGCGGTACTTC.

This clonotype was recorded at least ten times. This chain uses TRBV30 with TRBJ2-7, with TRBD1 identical over 7 bases. Germline values: CDR1 GTSNPN, CDR2 SVGIG (reference sequence). V trimming: 4 bases; J trimming: 3 bases; junction bases outside the gene matches: 6. The CDR3 runs 13 residues. CDR3 region: CAWTGTENYEQYF. CDR3 nucleotides: TGTGCCTGGACCGGGACAGAAAACTACGAGCAGTACTTC.

On this clonotype: A much bigger clone sits one base away, suggesting this may be a read error. V and J are TRBV11-2 and TRBJ2-6; D unclear. CDR3 length: 18 amino acids. Trimming removed 8 bases at V and 2 bases at J, with 22 bases between. The germline CDR1 and CDR2 sequences are SGHAT and FQNNGV. Here the CDR3 DNA reads TGTGCCAGCGGCCCCGGACGGCCTACCCTCCCTGGGGCCAACGTCCTGACTTTC. Protein product: CASGPGRPTLPGANVLTF.

This clonotype was picked up a small number of times. With a much larger clone just one base away, this may be a read error. The V gene is TRBV29-1, the J gene TRBJ2-2, with no clear D. The length of the CDR3 is 13 residues. CDR1 is SQVTM and CDR2 is ANQGSEA in the germline V gene. In nucleotides, the CDR3 is TGCGGCGTTGAAGTTCGGACGTACGGGGAGCTGTTTTTT. This translates into CGVEVRTYGELFF.

About this clonotype itself: It may be a read error: a sequence one base away is much more abundant. CDR3 residues: CASSLIGARRREDTDTRYF. CDR3 bases: TGTGCCAGCAGCTTAATCGGTGCCCGTCGGAGGGAGGACACAGATACGCGGTATTTT. The rearrangement uses TRBV7-6 and TRBJ2-3; maybe TRBD2 (6 bases). The CDR3 sequence is 19 residues long. CDR1 SGHVS and CDR2 FNYEAQ come from the germline V gene. The variable domain in full, completed from reference TRBV7-6 and TRBJ2-3, reads GAGVSQSPRYKVTKRGQDVALRCDPISGHVSLYWYRQALGQGPEFLTYFNYEAQQDKSGLPNDRFSAERPEGSISTLTIQRTEQRDSAMYRCASSLIGARRREDTDTRYFGPGTRLTVL.

This clonotype was seen repeatedly, ten times or more. J is TRBJ1-1 and V is TRBV7-9, with 7 positions matching TRBD1. Germline CDR1 is SEHNR and CDR2 is FQNEAQ (reference sequence). The ends lost 7 bases at V and 8 bases at J; junction bases unmatched: 10. This CDR3 is 13 amino acids long. The CDR3 here is CASTPPGQAEAFF. The CDR3 bases are TGTGCCAGCACCCCCCCAGGACAGGCCGAAGCTTTCTTT.

The chain has TRBV6-2 or TRBV6-3 and TRBJ2-7, with 7 positions matching TRBD1. The CDR3 runs 13 residues. V was clipped by 6 bases and J by 3 bases; unmatched bases: 5. Germline CDR1 and CDR2: MNHEY and SVGEGT. The CDR3 DNA sequence: TGTGCCAGCAGACGGGACAGTAACTACGAGCAGTACTTC. It codes for CASRRDSNYEQYF.

This clonotype occurred a few times. The J gene is TRBJ2-5, the V gene TRBV24-1; D may match TRBD1 or TRBD2 (7 bases each). The CDR3 loop spans 14 amino acids. CDR1 is KGHDR, CDR2 SFDVKD, per germline. The V end lost 4 bases, the J end lost 3 bases, and 11 bases lay between the germline ends. CDR3 coding DNA: TGTGCCACCAGTGAGGGAGGGACAGAAGAGACCCAGTACTTC. This codes for CATSEGGTEETQYF.

Many counts were recorded for this clonotype. The V call is TRBV27, the J call TRBJ2-7, with D perhaps assigned TRBD1 or TRBD2 (6 bases each). Germline V CDR1 and CDR2: MNHEY, SMNVEV (reference sequence). The CDR3 is 13 residues long. The V end was cut by 6 bases, the J end by 3 bases, with 12 bases between. For the CDR3, the DNA is TGTGCCAGCAGGAGGGGGACTGACTACGAGCAGTACTTC. Protein: CASRRGTDYEQYF.

This clonotype appeared many times. CDR3 DNA: TGCGCCAGCAGCCAAGGATTCGGCGGAGAAAAACTGTTTTTT. It codes for CASSQGFGGEKLFF. The chain has TRBV4-3 and TRBJ1-4, with unresolved D. The CDR3 runs 14 residues. Germline CDR1 and CDR2: LGHNA and YSLEER. Trimming stripped 1 base from V and 8 bases from J, with 11 bases between.

This clonotype appeared many times. This chain links TRBV6-5 with TRBJ1-2; TRBD1 might be the D (6 bases). The length of the CDR3 is 13 residues. Germline V lookup: CDR1 MNHEY, CDR2 SVGAGI. Trimming took 4 bases from V and 8 from J, leaving 14 bases between them. The CDR3 sequence: CASSSPDSEGYTF. In nucleotides, the CDR3 is TGTGCCAGCAGTTCCCCGGACAGTGAGGGCTACACCTTC.

This clonotype was seen repeatedly, ten times or more. As DNA, the CDR3 is TGTGCCAGCCGGGGACGGGAAAGGGGGGACACTGAAGCTTTCTTT. This codes for CASRGRERGDTEAFF. The chain links TRBV6-5 to TRBJ1-1; D is possibly TRBD1 (6 bases). Germline V gives CDR1 MNHEY, CDR2 SVGAGI. V gave up 8 bases and J gave up 3 bases, with 19 bases separating them. This CDR3 region has 15 residues.